These 11 T cell receptor beta chains originate from one sample sequenced in a study of cytomegalovirus exposure and HLA in healthy donors. The PCR employed 60 Vbeta primers together with 13 Jbeta primers. TCRdb's table, derived via immunoSEQ multiplex PCR, lists solely in-frame clones and lacks some. The table lists 200,000 or so clones, 82% of them singletons. Sequencing was done on a sample of PBMCs. These receptor sequences come from a boy aged 2 to 9 in good health and CMV-seronegative.

The chain uses TRBV6-1 and TRBJ2-7; D ambiguous. Trimming took 10 bases from V and 2 from J, leaving 21 bases between them. CDR1 MNHNS and CDR2 SASEGT come from the germline V gene. The CDR3 runs 15 residues. CDR3 protein: CATSESVVVAYEQYF. Written as DNA, the CDR3 is TGTGCCACCTCCGAGTCGGTTGTGGTGGCCTACGAGCAGTACTTC.

The rearrangement joins TRBV6-1 to TRBJ2-2; tentative D call: TRBD1 (6 bases). CDR1 and CDR2 (germline): MNHNS, SASEGT. Trimming cost V 3 bases and J 1 base, with 15 bases left between them. This CDR3 region has 17 residues. In DNA, the CDR3 is TGTGCCAGCAGTGACAGCTCCGGGACAATGAACACCGGGGAGCTGTTTTTT. This encodes CASSDSSGTMNTGELFF.

The gene calls are TRBV5-6 and TRBJ1-1; D unresolved. The CDR3 loop spans 12 amino acids. Germline V gene sequence: CDR1 SGHDT, CDR2 YYEEEE. With 7 bases removed from V and 1 base from J, the gap between germline ends came to 8 bases. CDR3 sequence: CASSPGNTEAFF. CDR3 in DNA: TGTGCCAGCTCACCAGGGAACACTGAAGCTTTCTTT. The whole variable domain, remainder taken from reference TRBV5-6 and TRBJ1-1, is DAGVTQSPTHLIKTRGQQVTLRCSPKSGHDTVSWYQQALGQGPQFIFQYYEEEERQRGNFPDRFSGHQFPNYSSELNVNALLLGDSALYLCASSPGNTEAFFGQGTRLTVV.

The genes are TRBV2 and TRBJ2-7; 8 nucleotides agree with TRBD2. Per the germline V gene, CDR1 is SNHLY and CDR2 is FYNNEI. With 6 bases clipped from V and 4 bases from J, the junction kept 5 bases outside the gene matches. This CDR3 is 13 amino acids long. The CDR3 here is CASSGTRRYEQYF. For the CDR3, the DNA is TGTGCCAGCAGCGGGACTAGGAGATACGAGCAGTACTTC.

The V and J genes are TRBV7-3 and TRBJ2-1; 14 bases map to TRBD2. Germline CDR1 is SGHTA and CDR2 is FQGTGA. The ends lost 9 bases at V and 0 bases at J; junction bases unmatched: 4. The CDR3 runs 16 residues. CDR3 sequence: CARRLAGGPSYNEQFF. The CDR3 nucleotides are TGTGCCAGGAGACTAGCGGGGGGGCCCTCCTACAATGAGCAGTTCTTC.

The CDR3, as DNA: TGTGCCAGCAGTGAAGGGCGGAGCGCCTACGAGCAGTACTTC. Translated: CASSEGRSAYEQYF. The rearrangement joins TRBV6-1 to TRBJ2-7, with D unresolved. Germline V gene data show CDR1 as MNHNS and CDR2 as SASEGT. The CDR3 covers 14 residues. V lost 1 base and J 2 bases, leaving 9 bases between the germline ends.

The V and J genes are TRBV18 and TRBJ2-7, with 9 bases aligning to TRBD1. Unmatched junction bases numbered 5, after V lost 0 bases and J lost 2 bases. Per germline, CDR1 KGHSH and CDR2 LQKENI. The CDR3 spans 16 residues. CDR3 nucleotides: TGTGCCAGCTCACCACCTGGCGGGACAGGGCCCTACGAGCAGTACTTC. As protein: CASSPPGGTGPYEQYF.

The chain couples TRBV11-2 to TRBJ2-5, with D perhaps matching TRBD1 (5 bases). The J call may be in error: the DNA end matches TRBJ2-7 better. Germline V gives CDR1 SGHAT, CDR2 FQNNGV. This CDR3 has 12 amino acids. The CDR3 here is CASSLSGNEQYF. In DNA, the CDR3 is TGTGCCAGCAGCTTATCAGGGAACGAGCAGTACTTC.

This chain links TRBV6-5 with TRBJ1-5; the D is unclear. This CDR3 spans 15 amino acids. The germline V gene encodes CDR1 MNHEY and CDR2 SVGAGI. V shed 4 bases and J shed 4 bases, with 14 bases lying between them. CDR3 protein: CASSLTFRGNQPQHF. The CDR3 coding sequence is TGTGCCAGCAGTTTGACATTCCGAGGGAATCAGCCCCAGCATTTT.

V is TRBV20-1 and J is TRBJ1-4, with 9 bases aligning to TRBD1. The length of the CDR3 is 11 residues. With 6 bases clipped from V and 12 bases from J, the junction kept 5 bases outside the gene matches. From germline, CDR1 is DFQATT and CDR2 SNEGSKA (reference sequence). Here the CDR3 reads CSARTGEQLFF. As DNA, the CDR3 is TGCAGTGCCAGGACAGGGGAGCAACTGTTTTTT.

The chain employs TRBV5-1 and TRBJ2-3; D gene ambiguous. Trimming left V 1 base short and J 0 bases short, with 12 bases between. CDR1 SGHRS and CDR2 YFSETQ come from the germline V gene. CDR3 length: 16 residues. CDR3 region: CASSLLTRASTDTQYF. As DNA, the CDR3 is TGCGCCAGCAGCTTGCTGACACGTGCTAGCACAGATACGCAGTATTTT.